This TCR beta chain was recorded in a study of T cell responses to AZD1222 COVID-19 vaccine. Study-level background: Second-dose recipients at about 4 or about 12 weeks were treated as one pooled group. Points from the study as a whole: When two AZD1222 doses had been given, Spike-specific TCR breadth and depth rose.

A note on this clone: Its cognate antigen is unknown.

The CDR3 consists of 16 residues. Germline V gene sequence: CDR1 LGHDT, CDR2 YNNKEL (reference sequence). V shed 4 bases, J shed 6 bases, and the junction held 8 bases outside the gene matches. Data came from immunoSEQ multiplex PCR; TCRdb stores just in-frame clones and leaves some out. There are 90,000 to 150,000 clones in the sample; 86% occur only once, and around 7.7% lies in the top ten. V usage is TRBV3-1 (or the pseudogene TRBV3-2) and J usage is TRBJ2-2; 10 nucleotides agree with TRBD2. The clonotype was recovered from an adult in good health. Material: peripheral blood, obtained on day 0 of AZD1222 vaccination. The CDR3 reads CASSPSGGGSAGELFF. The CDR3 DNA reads TGTGCCAGCAGCCCCAGCGGGGGGGGTTCCGCCGGGGAGCTGTTTTTT.